This T cell receptor (beta chain) was sequenced for a study of blood T cells in healthy people across ages. This CDR3 has 12 residues. The V end was cut by 8 bases, the J end by 7 bases, with 12 bases between. Germline V gene sequence: CDR1 SGHTA, CDR2 FQGNSA. This clonotype was seen more than once but under ten times. Together with a sample-barcoded 5' primer, a J-beta primer mix was included in a second PCR lasting about 6 to 12 cycles. TCRdb independently ran MiXCR on the 5' RACE reads; one entry per CDR3 protein. Of about 1,400,000 distinct CDR3 sequences detected, 42% appear once; the ten largest clones hold 6.5% to 10%. The extraction recovered at least 6 micrograms of total RNA per sample.

The chain combines TRBV7-2 with TRBJ2-1; D might be TRBD1 or TRBD2, each matching 6 bases. This TCR was recovered from a young woman in good health. Sequences were obtained from blood. The CDR3 loop reads CASPGAGNEQFF. Here the CDR3 DNA reads TGTGCCAGCCCGGGGGCAGGGAATGAGCAGTTCTTC.